One sample yielded the 26 T cell receptor beta chains listed below, sequenced in a study of cytomegalovirus exposure and HLA in healthy donors. Primers: 60 Vbeta forward and 13 Jbeta reverse. Profiled with immunoSEQ multiplex PCR; TCRdb holds only in-frame clones, not every one. The table includes more than 130,000 clones, 70% to 85% detected once. The sequenced sample consisted of PBMCs. Source of these receptors: a man aged 40-50 years in good health and CMV-seropositive.

The J gene is TRBJ1-1, the V gene TRBV30, with 8 bases identical to TRBD1. Germline V lookup: CDR1 GTSNPN, CDR2 SVGIG (reference sequence). This CDR3 has 14 residues. Unmatched junction bases numbered 10, after V lost 5 bases and J lost 5 bases. The CDR3 sequence is CAWAPDRGRTEAFF. The CDR3 coding sequence is TGTGCCTGGGCTCCCGACAGGGGAAGGACTGAAGCTTTCTTT.

CDR3 nucleotides: TGTGCCAGCAGTTCGGTCGGGACAGGAGACTCCTACGAGCAGTACTTC. The encoded protein is CASSSVGTGDSYEQYF. The chain recombines TRBV27 with TRBJ2-7, with 8 bases matching TRBD1. The CDR3 length is 16 residues. The ends lost 4 bases at V and 0 bases at J; junction bases unmatched: 8. CDR1 MNHEY and CDR2 SMNVEV come from the germline V gene (reference sequence).

The CDR3 region is CASSLGSGVYQETQYF. In DNA form, the CDR3 reads TGCGCCAGCAGCTTGGGTTCAGGGGTGTACCAAGAGACCCAGTACTTC. The rearrangement joins TRBV5-1 to TRBJ2-5; tentatively, D is TRBD1 (6 bases). Trimming took 0 bases from V and 0 from J, leaving 12 bases between them. From germline, CDR1 is SGHRS and CDR2 YFSETQ. CDR3 length: 16 amino acids.

The chain couples TRBV5-1 to TRBJ1-2; 12 positions match TRBD1. There are 16 residues in the CDR3. V lost 5 bases and J lost 0; bases outside the gene matches: 5. Germline V CDR1 and CDR2: SGHRS, YFSETQ. CDR3 amino acids: CASSGTGGFSNYGYTF. CDR3 bases: TGCGCCAGCAGTGGGACAGGGGGCTTTTCTAACTATGGCTACACCTTC.

The chain uses TRBV7-8 and TRBJ1-2; TRBD1 agrees at 8 bases. This CDR3 contains 18 residues. Germline V lookup: CDR1 SGHVS, CDR2 FQNEAQ. V gave up 8 bases and J gave up 4 bases; unmatched junction bases: 21. In DNA form, the CDR3 reads TGTGCCAGCGGGCACAAAGAGTGGACAGGGAGGATCTTCTATGGCTACACCTTC. Amino acid sequence: CASGHKEWTGRIFYGYTF.

The chain combines TRBV25-1 with TRBJ1-5; D perhaps matches TRBD1 (5 bases). The CDR3 runs 15 residues. The V and J ends lost 4 bases and 2 bases respectively, with 12 bases between them. The germline gives CDR1 MGHDK, CDR2 SYGVNS. The CDR3 region is CASSAGRAGNQPQHF. The CDR3 DNA is TGTGCCAGCAGTGCCGGCAGGGCAGGCAATCAGCCCCAGCATTTT.

The rearrangement links TRBV5-6 to TRBJ2-1, with D perhaps TRBD1 (7 bases). The V and J ends lost 4 bases and 3 bases respectively, with 11 bases between them. The CDR3 consists of 14 residues. The V gene's germline CDR1 is SGHDT and CDR2 YYEEEE. The CDR3 DNA reads as TGTGCCAGCAGCCCTCAGGGGGGCTACAATGAGCAGTTCTTC. Encoded protein: CASSPQGGYNEQFF.

The chain couples TRBV11-2 to TRBJ2-5, with no clear D. This CDR3 spans 14 amino acids. Trimming cost V 0 bases and J 4 bases, with 9 bases left between them. CDR1 and CDR2 from the germline V gene are SGHAT and FQNNGV. This CDR3 is CASSLDRVSETQYF. CDR3 nucleotides: TGTGCCAGCAGCTTAGATCGGGTGTCAGAGACCCAGTACTTC.

This clone was counted a single time. One end of the junction varies from germline; a read error may be responsible. This chain links TRBV6-6 with TRBJ2-2; no clear D. The CDR3 spans 12 residues. Germline V gene data show CDR1 as MNHNY and CDR2 as SVGAGI (reference sequence). The CDR3: CASRGPTGELFF. CDR3 DNA sequence: TGTGCCAGCAGGGGCCCTACCGGAGAGCTGTTTTTT.

The V and J genes are TRBV7-8 and TRBJ1-1, with 7 bases matching TRBD1. The CDR3 length is 18 residues. The trim removed 1 base at V and 3 bases at J, leaving 14 bases unmatched. Germline values: CDR1 SGHVS, CDR2 FQNEAQ. In DNA form, the CDR3 reads TGTGCCAGCAGCTTAGGCCGACAGGGACTTCTCAAGGACACTGAAGCTTTCTTT. Translating it yields CASSLGRQGLLKDTEAFF.

The chain carries TRBV2 and TRBJ1-5; D gene uncertain. The V gene lost 9 bases and the J gene lost 3 bases, with 15 bases spanning the gap. This CDR3 comprises 14 residues. Germline lookup yields CDR1 SNHLY and CDR2 FYNNEI. CDR3 DNA: TGTGCCAGTACCATACGAGGATACAATCAGCCCCAGCATTTT. This translates into CASTIRGYNQPQHF.

As for this clone: The CDR3 carries no conserved terminal phenylalanine or tryptophan, so it likely arises from a read error. The limits of the CDR3 on the DNA are not certain, so only TCRdb's listed CDR3 is given. The genes are TRBV21-1 and TRBJ2-4; the table's D call, TRBD1, has no DNA check behind it. TRBV21-1 is an annotated pseudogene. Counting both end residues, the CDR3 totals 12 amino acids. Here the CDR3 reads CASSSHTGGGLG.

The rearrangement links TRBV9 to TRBJ2-1, with 12 bases lining up with TRBD2. CDR1 is SGDLS, CDR2 YYNGEE, per germline. J gave up 4 bases and V 4 bases, and 9 bases lay outside the gene matches. The CDR3 consists of 17 residues. The CDR3 region is CASSPSRGTSGYNEQFF. As DNA, the CDR3 is TGTGCCAGCAGCCCCTCCCGAGGGACTAGCGGGTACAATGAGCAGTTCTTC.

The chain uses TRBV29-1 and TRBJ1-2; 11 nucleotides agree with TRBD1. The ends lost 5 bases at V and 4 bases at J; junction bases unmatched: 3. Germline values: CDR1 SQVTM, CDR2 ANQGSEA. The CDR3 has 13 residues. CDR3 region: CSVRTGGVYGYTF. The CDR3 region has the DNA TGCAGCGTTAGGACAGGGGGCGTCTATGGCTACACCTTC.

This sequence joins TRBV27 and TRBJ1-3; 7 nucleotides agree with TRBD1. There are 14 residues in the CDR3. Trimming took 5 bases from V and 9 from J; bases not matched to a gene: 10. Germline V lookup: CDR1 MNHEY, CDR2 SMNVEV (reference sequence). CDR3 nucleotide sequence: TGTGCCAGCAGTACCGACAGGGTAGGCAGCACCATATATTTT. Its translation: CASSTDRVGSTIYF.

The chain uses TRBV28 and TRBJ1-2; D gene unclear. The CDR3 has 15 amino acids. CDR1 and CDR2 (germline): MDHEN, SYDVKM. Trimming cost V 5 bases and J 4 bases, with 17 bases left between them. In DNA, the CDR3 is TGTGCCAGCAGTCACTCCGGGGAGGCCGGCTATGGCTACACCTTC. It codes for CASSHSGEAGYGYTF.

J is TRBJ2-7 and V is TRBV4-2, with TRBD1 matching over 7 bases. CDR1 and CDR2 (germline): LGHNA, YNFKEQ. CDR3 length: 15 residues. The ends lost 3 bases at V and 0 bases at J; junction bases unmatched: 5. CDR3 DNA sequence: TGTGCCAGCAGCCATGCAGGGGGTCCCTCCTACGAGCAGTACTTC. It yields the protein CASSHAGGPSYEQYF.

In DNA, the CDR3 is TGTGCCAGCAGCAAAGACAGGGGTGATGGCTACACCTTC. It is translated as CASSKDRGDGYTF. The rearrangement joins TRBV7-9 to TRBJ1-2; 8 nucleotides align to TRBD1. Germline CDR1 reads SEHNR; CDR2 reads FQNEAQ (reference sequence). This CDR3 has 13 residues. Losses at the gene ends were 5 bases for V and 6 bases for J; bases not matched to a gene: 5. Full variable domain (missing parts from reference TRBV7-9 and TRBJ1-2): DTGVSQNPRHKITKRGQNVTFRCDPISEHNRLYWYRQTLGQGPEFLTYFQNEAQLEKSRLLSDRFSAERPKGSFSTLEIQRTEQGDSAMYLCASSKDRGDGYTFGSGTRLTVV.

This clone occurred once. The genes are TRBV29-1 and TRBJ2-3, with 8 positions matching TRBD1. This CDR3 is built from 14 residues. V gave up 6 bases and J gave up 0 bases; unmatched junction bases: 5. Germline V gene lookup returns CDR1 SQVTM and CDR2 ANQGSEA. CDR3 DNA sequence: TGCAGCGTCTCGGACAGGGCTAGCACAGATACGCAGTATTTT. Protein sequence: CSVSDRASTDTQYF.

The V and J genes are TRBV9 and TRBJ1-1; no reliable D call. The CDR3 extends over 14 amino acids. Germline CDR1 and CDR2: SGDLS and YYNGEE. V was trimmed by 0 bases and J by 0 bases, leaving 6 bases between them. CDR3 in DNA: TGTGCCAGCAGCGTAGGGCTGATGAACACTGAAGCTTTCTTT. Translation gives CASSVGLMNTEAFF.

The CDR3 sequence: CASSPGQGGIYEQYF. Written as DNA, the CDR3 is TGTGCCAGCAGCCCCGGACAGGGTGGAATCTACGAGCAGTACTTC. This chain links TRBV7-3 with TRBJ2-7, with 8 bases identical to TRBD1. Germline values: CDR1 SGHTA, CDR2 FQGTGA. This CDR3 contains 15 residues. Trimming cost V 5 bases and J 3 bases; bases outside gene matches: 9.

The V call is TRBV7-2, the J call TRBJ2-1, with D possibly TRBD1 on 5 matching bases. CDR1 and CDR2 from the germline V gene are SGHTA and FQGNSA. V was pared by 1 base and J by 11 bases, with 6 bases between. CDR3 size: 11 residues. For the CDR3, the DNA is TGTGCCAGCAGCTTAGGGGGCCAGCAGTTCTTC. Its protein product is CASSLGGQQFF.

This chain links TRBV19 with TRBJ2-5; TRBD2 matches at 7 bases. Germline CDR1 reads LNHDA; CDR2 reads SQIVND (reference sequence). The CDR3 sequence is 13 residues long. Trimming removed 5 bases from V and 5 bases from J; junction bases left unmatched: 5. The CDR3 region is CASSSGGWETQYF. DNA of the CDR3: TGTGCCAGTAGTTCCGGGGGGTGGGAGACCCAGTACTTC.

V gene TRBV7-2 combines with J gene TRBJ1-6, with 10 nucleotides matching TRBD1. V was clipped by 5 bases and J by 9 bases; unmatched bases: 16. Germline V gene data show CDR1 as SGHTA and CDR2 as FQGNSA. The CDR3 has 18 amino acids. The CDR3 DNA sequence: TGTGCCAGCAGCGATAAAAGTTACACCGGGACAGGGGTTTCACCCCTCCACTTT. Translating gives CASSDKSYTGTGVSPLHF.

As DNA, the CDR3 is TGCGCCAGCAGCTCTAAAGCGGGAGCGAGGAAGACCGGGGAGCTGTTTTTT. This encodes CASSSKAGARKTGELFF. The V and J genes are TRBV5-1 and TRBJ2-2; TRBD2 matches at 8 bases. Per the germline V gene, CDR1 is SGHRS and CDR2 is YFSETQ. With V trimmed by 3 bases and J by 5 bases, 12 bases remained unmatched. The CDR3 loop spans 17 amino acids.

This clone was detected many times. The V and J genes are TRBV11-2 and TRBJ2-7, with D possibly being TRBD1 (5 bases). Germline loops: CDR1 SGHAT, CDR2 FQNNGV. V was clipped by 3 bases and J by 5 bases, with 20 bases between them. This CDR3 has 16 amino acids. In nucleotides, the CDR3 is TGTGCCAGCAGCTTGGAAGCAGGGATCCGTTCGAACGAGCAGTACTTC. Residues: CASSLEAGIRSNEQYF.